The text below deals with one T cell receptor (beta chain). This entry belongs to a study of blood T cell repertoires in COVID-19. On the study more broadly: In each case, the material was cDNA or gDNA derived from T cells, B-cell-depleted T cells, or PBMCs.

Clones were sequenced by immunoSEQ multiplex PCR, and TCRdb holds only the in-frame ones, with some missing. The data show about 100,000 clones, 70% to 90% seen once. The CDR3 sequence is 16 residues long. The germline V gene has CDR1 SGHRS and CDR2 YFSETQ. Trimming removed 0 bases from V and 3 bases from J, with 15 bases in between. The sample consisted of peripheral blood. The TCR sequence derives from a man between 45 and 60 years old with active or convalescent COVID-19. The chain recombines TRBV5-1 with TRBJ1-1; D may be TRBD1 (6 bases). DNA of the CDR3: TGCGCCAGCAGCTTGGGGCGGGGGGCGCAGGACACTGAAGCTTTCTTT. It translates to CASSLGRGAQDTEAFF.